The clone carrying this TCR beta chain was detected only a few times. TCRdb called the 5' RACE reads again in MiXCR, with one record for every CDR3 protein. This table holds around 590,000 distinct CDR3 sequences, roughly 12% found once. The data belong to a study of T cells after yellow fever vaccination. The CDR3 is 15 residues long. J gave up 7 bases and V 2 bases, and 6 bases lay outside the gene matches. Germline CDR1 and CDR2: LGHNA and YSLEER. The chain has TRBV4-3 and TRBJ2-1, with TRBD1 identical over 9 bases. The sequencing here drew on PBMCs, taken on the day of the yellow fever booster vaccination. This TCR came from a man under 40 who received the YFV17D yellow fever vaccine. CDR3 nucleotide sequence: TGCGCCAGCAGCCAACCTAACAGGGGGCATAATGAGCAGTTCTTC. Its translation: CASSQPNRGHNEQFF.